Listed here are 27 T cell receptor delta chains from one sample, sequenced in a study of γδ T cells in repeated Plasmodium falciparum infection (dated by TCRdb to the early 2020s). Library preparation was by multiplex PCR. Sequencing was carried out with an Illumina MiSeq. For TCRdb, the public reads were processed anew by CATT, and duplicate DNA sequences were folded into one row. Here the sample has 75,000 to 95,000 delta-chain clones; roughly 0.9% occur a single time. The ten largest account for 9.6% of the sample. Vgamma9/Vdelta2+ and Vdelta2-negative gammadelta T cell populations were flow-sorted from peripheral blood mononuclear cells for bulk TCR repertoire analysis. The sample consisted of gamma-delta T cells from blood. The receptors originated from a pool of human donors (malaria-infected and uninfected, not separated).

Comments on this clone: This likely reflects a read error, since a far larger clone is one base away. Other nucleotide sequences in the sample specify the same CDR3. The chain uses TRDV2 and TRDJ3; D is ambiguous. TCRdb lists no J gene, so it was determined here by aligning the DNA to germline. The CDR3 contains 18 residues. CDR1 GEAIGNYY and CDR2 EKD come from the germline V gene. The V gene lost 1 base and the J gene lost 0 bases, with 12 bases spanning the gap. DNA of the CDR3: TGTGCCTGTGACACAGGTACTGCAAGCTCCTGGGACACCCGACAGATGTTTTTC. This codes for CACDTGTASSWDTRQMFF.

This clone has ten or more counts. This likely traces to a read error, being one base from a far larger clone. Other DNA sequences in the sample encode the same CDR3. The chain links TRDV1 to TRDJ1; 8 nucleotides match TRDD3. CDR3 size: 18 residues. The V segment lost 6 bases and the J segment 2 bases; nucleotides outside the gene matches: 17. From germline, CDR1 is TSWWSYY and CDR2 QGS. The DNA of the CDR3 is TGTGCTCTTGGAACCAGACCCTGGGGGACCCACGAGACCGATAAACTCATCTTT. As protein: CALGTRPWGTHETDKLIF.

This clone was observed many times. The protein in TCRdb stems from a much larger clone and differs at residue 10 from this DNA's translation, likely a read error; here the protein is translated from the DNA. This chain connects TRDV2 to TRDJ1; the D is unclear. There are 13 residues in the CDR3. Germline V gene sequence: CDR1 GEAIGNYY, CDR2 EKD. Trimming removed 3 bases at V and 8 bases at J, with 15 bases between. The CDR3 loop reads CACDVRRVPKLIF. CDR3 nucleotide sequence: TGTGCCTGTGACGTCCGACGGGTCCCCAAACTCATCTTT.

This clone was counted a few times. A far more abundant clone sits one base away, making this likely a read error. This chain joins TRDV1 and TRDJ1; a possible D gene is TRDD2 (5 bases). TCRdb supplies no J gene; here it was assigned by aligning the nucleotide sequence to germline. Per the germline V gene, CDR1 is TSWWSYY and CDR2 is QGS. Trimming removed 4 bases at V and 5 bases at J, with 41 bases between. The CDR3 contains 23 residues. The CDR3 loop is CALGAHHLPFVSRRLLLSDKLIF. The DNA for the CDR3 is TGTGCTCTTGGGGCCCACCACCTCCCCTTCGTGTCGCGGAGGTTGCTCCTGTCGGATAAACTCATCTTT.

This clone has only a few counts. The TCRdb protein comes from a much larger clone and disagrees with this DNA's translation at residue 6, likely due to a read error; the protein given here is derived from the DNA. Written as DNA, the CDR3 is TGTGCTCTTGGGGAAAAAGAACGGGGGTCCGAAATCCAACTGGGGGATACCTTCGACACCGATAAACTCATCTTT. Amino acid sequence: CALGEKERGSEIQLGDTFDTDKLIF. The chain links TRDV1 to TRDJ1; TRDD3 matches 12 bases. This CDR3 has 25 residues. The germline gives CDR1 TSWWSYY, CDR2 QGS. The V segment lost 2 bases and the J segment 0 bases; nucleotides outside the gene matches: 28.

In regard to this clone: TCRdb pairs this DNA with a much larger clone's protein that differs at residue 18, likely a read error; the protein shown was translated from the DNA. The CDR3: CALGEKVSPFLLHYWGPGTDKLIF. CDR3 sequence (DNA): TGTGCTCTTGGGGAAAAGGTGAGCCCCTTCCTACTACATTACTGGGGGCCGGGCACCGATAAACTCATCTTT. The chain carries TRDV1 and TRDJ1; tentative D call: TRDD2 (9 bases). Assignment of the J gene here rests on matching the DNA to germline, because TCRdb gives none. Germline assignment: CDR1 TSWWSYY and CDR2 QGS. The CDR3 covers 24 residues. V was trimmed by 2 bases and J by 1 base, leaving 38 bases between them.

In the case of this clone: TCRdb pairs this DNA with a much larger clone's protein that differs at residue 12, likely a read error; the protein shown was translated from the DNA. Other DNA sequences within the sample encode an identical CDR3. The chain recombines TRDV2 with TRDJ1; 12 bases are a match to TRDD3. TCRdb supplies no J gene; here it was assigned by aligning the nucleotide sequence to germline. The CDR3 loop spans 18 amino acids. Germline V lookup: CDR1 GEAIGNYY, CDR2 EKD. V was clipped by 3 bases and J by 1 base; unmatched bases: 11. The CDR3 DNA sequence: TGTGCCTGTGACCCATTACTGGGGGATACCCCGTGCACCGATAAACTCATCTTT. It translates to CACDPLLGDTPCTDKLIF.

Regarding this clone: TCRdb's entry gives the protein of a much larger clone, which mismatches this DNA's translation at residues 6 and 13, likely from a read error; the protein reported here is translated from the DNA. This chain links TRDV2 with TRDJ1; 8 bases are a match to TRDD3. This CDR3 comprises 16 residues. Germline CDR1 GEAIGNYY, CDR2 EKD. In DNA form, the CDR3 reads TGTGCCTGTGACAACCCGGGGGATAATATGACCGATGAACTCATCTTT. This gives the protein CACDNPGDNMTDELIF.

This clone was seen more than once but under ten times. This DNA translates differently at residue 14 from the TCRdb protein, which is that of a much larger clone; a read error is likely, and the protein shown is the DNA's own translation. TRDV2 is the V gene, and the J gene was not called; the listed D gene, TRDD3, was not tested against the DNA. CDR1 and CDR2 (germline): GEAIGNYY, EKD. CDR3 size: 15 residues. This CDR3 reads CACDSYSGSHDKLTF. CDR3 bases: TGTGCCTGTGACTCTTATTCGGGGTCGCACGATAAACTCACCTTT.

This clone was seen more than once but under ten times. The TCRdb protein, from a much larger clone, departs from this DNA's translation at residue 10, likely by read error; the protein shown derives from the DNA. The rearrangement uses TRDV1 and TRDJ1, with a possible D match to TRDD3 (6 bases). TCRdb supplies no J gene; here it was assigned by aligning the nucleotide sequence to germline. The germline V gene has CDR1 TSWWSYY and CDR2 QGS. This CDR3 has 20 amino acids. The V and J ends lost 5 bases and 0 bases respectively, with 28 bases between them. The CDR3 sequence is CALGNPRGYRGEKYTDKLIF. In nucleotides, the CDR3 is TGTGCTCTTGGGAACCCAAGGGGTTACCGGGGGGAAAAGTACACCGATAAACTCATCTTT.

Comment on this clone: TCRdb records a much larger clone's protein for this DNA, with a difference at residue 20 that likely arises from a read error; the protein given is the translation of the DNA. A V gene of TRDV1 was called, but no J gene was assigned; no check of the table's D call, TRDD3, against the DNA was made. The germline V gene has CDR1 TSWWSYY and CDR2 QGS. The CDR3 is made up of 22 amino acids. DNA of the CDR3: TGTGCTCTTGGGGAACCATTCCTACGGGTCACTACAGCTGGGGGCCGACTCAATAAACCCATCTTT. This encodes CALGEPFLRVTTAGGRLNKPIF.

As to this clone: TCRdb's entry gives the protein of a much larger clone, which mismatches this DNA's translation at residue 9, likely from a read error; the protein reported here is translated from the DNA. The V and J genes are TRDV1 and TRDJ1; possibly TRDD2 for D (5 bases). TCRdb carries no J gene annotation; the J gene was assigned here by matching the DNA with germline. CDR1 is TSWWSYY, CDR2 QGS, per germline. This CDR3 is 15 amino acids long. V dropped 4 bases and J dropped 1 base, with 13 bases sitting between them. This CDR3 reads CALGGPYTGTDKLIF. DNA for the CDR3: TGTGCTCTTGGGGGCCCCTACACGGGCACCGATAAACTCATCTTT.

The chain joins TRDV1 to TRDJ1; 7 nucleotides match TRDD3. TCRdb carries no J gene annotation; the J gene was assigned here by matching the DNA with germline. CDR1 is TSWWSYY and CDR2 is QGS in the germline V gene. V trimming: 9 bases; J trimming: 9 bases; junction bases outside the gene matches: 25. The CDR3 extends over 17 amino acids. The CDR3 region is CALGIRVDWGQPLELIF. Here the CDR3 DNA reads TGTGCTCTCGGAATACGGGTTGACTGGGGCCAACCCCTAGAACTCATCTTT.

This clone showed up many times. A far larger clone lies a single base away; this is likely a read error. Within the sample, other DNA sequences also encode this same CDR3. V usage is TRAV38-2/DV8 and J usage is TRDJ1; 8 bases are a match to TRDD3. Looked up from germline, CDR1 is TSESDYY and CDR2 is QEAYKQQN. The CDR3 has 21 residues. In nucleotides, the CDR3 is TGTGCTTATAGGACGGCGGCGAGGGGATACTTAGGTATCGTGGACACCGATAAACTCATCTTC. The encoded protein is CAYRTAARGYLGIVDTDKLIF.

This clone was seen only once. This rearrangement joins TRDV1 to TRDJ1, with 9 bases lining up with TRDD3. TCRdb does not report a J gene; here it was assigned by matching the DNA to germline references. CDR1 and CDR2 from the germline V gene are TSWWSYY and QGS. The V and J ends lost 2 bases and 2 bases, in that order; junction bases with no gene match: 36. The CDR3 runs to 26 residues. The CDR3 DNA reads TGTGCTCTTGGGGAATGTCTTACCACGACTGGGGGACCACAAGGGGTGCCCCGTCTTGGAACCGATAAACTCATCTTT. Protein product: CALGECLTTTGGPQGVPRLGTDKLIF.

This clone appeared a few times. TCRdb assigns this DNA the protein of a much larger clone, which departs from its translation at residue 4; this likely reflects a read error, and the protein shown comes from translating the DNA. The V call is TRDV2, the J call TRDJ1, with 10 bases matching TRDD3. TCRdb supplies no J gene; here it was assigned by aligning the nucleotide sequence to germline. The CDR3 covers 16 residues. CDR1 and CDR2 from the germline V gene are GEAIGNYY and EKD. The V segment lost 6 bases and the J segment 1 base; nucleotides outside the gene matches: 10. In nucleotides, the CDR3 is TGTGCCTGTCACTCACTGGGGGATTCAGCCACCGATAAACTCATCTTT. Protein product: CACHSLGDSATDKLIF.

As to this clone: A far more abundant clone sits one base away, making this likely a read error. Other DNA variants within this sample encode the same CDR3. V gene TRDV1 combines with J gene TRDJ1; weak D call: TRDD3 (5 bases). The J gene, missing from TCRdb, was assigned here through DNA to germline matching. Germline V gives CDR1 TSWWSYY, CDR2 QGS. The CDR3 spans 18 residues. The CDR3 DNA sequence: TGTGCTCTAGGGGAACTTTTCCCCATTCCGGGCGAATCTGGTAAACTCATCTTT. The encoded protein is CALGELFPIPGESGKLIF.

On this clone: With only one base between it and a far larger clone, this is likely a read error. Other DNA sequences in this sample translate to the same CDR3. The CDR3 region is CACDLLGDTYTDKLIF. The CDR3 nucleotides are TGTGCCTGTGATCTACTGGGGGATACCTACACCGATAAACTCATTTTT. The V gene call reads TRDV2; no J gene was called; the table calls TRDD3, which could not be checked here. Germline V gene data show CDR1 as GEAIGNYY and CDR2 as EKD. CDR3 length: 16 amino acids.

As for this clone: A far larger clone is just one base off, so this is likely a read error. CDR3: CALGRDWGILDTDKLIF. CDR3 DNA: TGTGCCCTTGGGAGGGATTGGGGGATACTAGACACCGATAAACTCATCTTT. The chain recombines TRDV1 with TRDJ1; 10 bases agree with TRDD3. No J gene is reported in TCRdb; it was inferred here by comparing the DNA with germline. Looked up from germline, CDR1 is TSWWSYY and CDR2 is QGS. The CDR3 is 17 amino acids.

This clone has more than one count but fewer than ten. This DNA translates differently at residue 6 from the TCRdb protein, which is that of a much larger clone; a read error is likely, and the protein shown is the DNA's own translation. The chain recombines TRDV1 with TRDJ1; D not certain. CDR1 is TSWWSYY, CDR2 QGS, per germline. The CDR3 totals 18 residues. CDR3 nucleotide sequence: TGTGCTCTTGGGGAAAGTGCTCAAGTCGTCCCCCACACCGATAAACTAATCTTT. Its protein is CALGESAQVVPHTDKLIF.

This clone was counted between two and nine times. TCRdb's listed protein matches a much larger clone and diverges from this DNA's translation at residue 5, likely through a read error; the protein shown comes from the DNA. This chain connects TRDV2 to TRDJ1; 9 bases are a match to TRDD3. No J gene was available from TCRdb, and it was assigned here by a germline match of the DNA. Germline loops: CDR1 GEAIGNYY, CDR2 EKD. Trimming took 2 bases from V and 4 from J; bases not matched to a gene: 7. This CDR3 has 15 residues. In DNA form, the CDR3 reads TGTGCCTGTGACAACCTGGTGGGGGATAACGATAAACTCATCTTT. Translating it yields CACDNLVGDNDKLIF.

This clone is judged medium-sized. Within the sample, other DNA sequences also encode this same CDR3. The chain combines TRDV1 with TRDJ1; 10 positions match TRDD3. After removal of 0 bases from V and 0 bases from J, the junction contained 16 bases not matched to a gene. CDR3 length: 21 residues. The germline CDR1 and CDR2 sequences are TSWWSYY and QGS. CDR3 coding DNA: TGTGCTCTTGGGGAACTTGTACCCCCCCGGGGATGGGGGATACACACCGATAAACTCATCTTT. This codes for CALGELVPPRGWGIHTDKLIF.

This clone has just a few counts. A read error likely explains this, since a far larger clone differs by one base. Other DNA sequences in this sample translate to the same CDR3. The J gene is TRDJ2, the V gene TRDV1; 8 bases fit TRDD3. TCRdb does not report a J gene; here it was assigned by matching the DNA to germline references. The length of the CDR3 is 20 residues. Germline lookup yields CDR1 TSWWSYY and CDR2 QGS. The CDR3 loop is CALGGHRFQLGGLLTAQLFF. In DNA form, the CDR3 reads TGTGCTCTTGGGGGCCACCGCTTCCAACTGGGGGGCCTTTTGACGGCACAACTCTTCTTT.

In the case of this clone: This likely reflects a read error, since a far larger clone is one base away. Additional DNA sequences in this sample encode the identical CDR3. This chain joins TRDV1 and TRDJ1, with D perhaps given as TRDD2 or TRDD3 (9 bases each). The J gene, missing from TCRdb, was assigned here through DNA to germline matching. CDR3 length: 22 residues. Germline V gene lookup returns CDR1 TSWWSYY and CDR2 QGS. With 4 bases removed from V and 2 bases from J, the gap between germline ends came to 35 bases. CDR3 in amino acids: CALGAQPSYGLGDTWITDKLIF. CDR3 nucleotide sequence: TGTGCTCTTGGGGCCCAACCTTCCTACGGTCTAGGGGATACGTGGATTACCGATAAACTCATCTTT.

This clone was detected a few times. The protein given by TCRdb reflects a much larger clone and differs at residue 12 from this DNA's translation, likely from a read error; the protein shown is the DNA's translation. The genes are TRDV2 and TRDJ1; D is uncertain. The J gene, left out of TCRdb, was set here by checking the DNA against germline. V lost 5 bases and J 1 base, leaving 25 bases between the germline ends. There are 18 residues in the CDR3. CDR1 GEAIGNYY and CDR2 EKD come from the germline V gene. In DNA, the CDR3 is TGTGCCTGTGTCCAATTCTCGAGGTATCACCCTTGCACCGATAAACTCATCTTT. Its translation is CACVQFSRYHPCTDKLIF.

This clone was counted a few times. The protein in TCRdb stems from a much larger clone and differs at residue 5 from this DNA's translation, likely a read error; here the protein is translated from the DNA. CDR3 sequence: CALGEFPSVRGILGDTPDKLIF. As DNA, the CDR3 is TGTGCTCTTGGAGAGTTCCCTTCTGTGAGGGGGATACTGGGGGATACACCCGATAAACTCATCTTT. The chain uses TRDV1 and TRDJ1; 12 bases match TRDD3. TCRdb supplies no J gene; here it was assigned by aligning the nucleotide sequence to germline. This CDR3 spans 22 amino acids. The germline CDR1 and CDR2 sequences are TSWWSYY and QGS. The J segment lost 3 bases and the V segment lost 6 bases, leaving 26 bases of the junction unmatched.

Turning to this clone: The protein recorded in TCRdb matches a much larger clone and deviates from this DNA's translation at residue 3, suggesting a read error; the protein here is obtained by translating the DNA. The chain carries TRDV2 and TRDJ3; D uncertain. The J gene, left out of TCRdb, was set here by checking the DNA against germline. Per the germline V gene, CDR1 is GEAIGNYY and CDR2 is EKD. This CDR3 spans 17 amino acids. CDR3 sequence (DNA): TGTGCCTATGACACCGCCGAAGAGAACAGGGACACCCGACAGATGTTTTTC. Translation gives CAYDTAEENRDTRQMFF.